Listed below are T cell receptor beta chains from one sample, sequenced in a study of blood T cell repertoires in COVID-19. Profiled with immunoSEQ multiplex PCR; TCRdb holds only in-frame clones, not every one. The table has about half a million clones, around 85% seen once. The source material was PBMCs or T cells enriched from blood (not recorded which). These receptors were collected from a woman aged 60-75 years who had recovered from COVID-19. Each CDR3 is given with its conserved first and last residue. The D gene is left open where the match is weak. A clone size is listed for some rows: how often the clone was seen (once, few, many), or a class if it is expanded.

>TRBD2|-|15|TRBV9|TRBJ2-7
TGTGCCAGCAGCGCTTCTAGCGGGGGGGCCTACGAGCAGTACTTC
CASSASSGGAYEQYF
>-|-|15|TRBV9|TRBJ1-3
TGTGCCAGCAGCGTAGGAGGCAGCTCTGGAAACACCATATATTTT
CASSVGGSSGNTIYF
>TRBD2|-|17|TRBV9|TRBJ2-3
TGTGCCAGCAGCGTGGGACTAGCGGGGGGAAGCACAGATACGCAGTATTTT
CASSVGLAGGSTDTQYF
>-|-|10|TRBV2|TRBJ1-5
TGTGCCAGCGGCAGTCAGCCCCAGCATTTT
CASGSQPQHF
>-|-|14|TRBV3-1/TRBV3-2|TRBJ2-2
TGTGCCAGCAGGCGGGCAGAAACGGCCGGGGAGCTGTTTTTT
CASRRAETAGELFF
>-|few|12|TRBV7-9|TRBJ1-5
TGTGCCAGCAGCCCCGGGAATCAGCCCCAGCATTTT
CASSPGNQPQHF
>TRBD2|many|18|TRBV7-6|TRBJ2-7
TGTGCCAGCAGCCCGCGCCTAGCGGGGGGGCTCGAAACCTACGAGCAGTACTTC
CASSPRLAGGLETYEQYF
>TRBD1|once|14|TRBV6-6|TRBJ1-1
TGTGCCAGCAGTTACAGGGGGCTAGTCACTGAAGCTTTCTTT
CASSYRGLVTEAFF
>TRBD2|-|20|TRBV5-4|TRBJ2-7
TGTGCCAGCAGCCCACTACCCCCGGGACTAGCGGGGGCCACTACCTACGAGCAGTACTTC
CASSPLPPGLAGATTYEQYF
>-|-|13|TRBV7-2|TRBJ2-1
TGTGCCAGCAGCTTAGCGCGGCACAATGAGCAGTTCTTC
CASSLARHNEQFF
>-|-|14|TRBV2|TRBJ2-2
TGTGCCAGCAGTCCTAGGACGGGAACCGGGGAGCTGTTTTTT
CASSPRTGTGELFF
>-|few|15|TRBV19|TRBJ2-7
TGTGCCAGTAGTATAGATCAGGGGTCCTCCTACGAGCAGTACTTC
CASSIDQGSSYEQYF
>-|-|13|TRBV2|TRBJ1-1
TGTGCCAGGGCGGGAGCTGTGAACACTGAAGCTTTCTTT
CARAGAVNTEAFF
>TRBD2|once|18|TRBV5-1|TRBJ2-2
TGCGCCAGCAGCATAAGGACTAGCGGGGAGCTGGGTACCGGGGAGCTGTTTTTT
CASSIRTSGELGTGELFF